These 18 T cell receptor beta chains originate from one sample sequenced in a study of blood T cell repertoires in COVID-19. Profiled with immunoSEQ multiplex PCR; TCRdb holds only in-frame clones, not every one. The sample has about 160,000 clones; around 80% are singletons. Sample: PBMCs or T cells enriched from blood (not recorded which). All receptors derive from a woman aged 60-75 years who had recovered from COVID-19.

The chain combines TRBV5-1 with TRBJ1-2; D call uncertain. The V gene lost 1 base and the J gene lost 2 bases, with 6 bases spanning the gap. This CDR3 spans 13 amino acids. CDR1 is SGHRS and CDR2 is YFSETQ in the germline V gene. The CDR3 DNA follows: TGCGCCAGCAGCTTGTCGGGGAACTATGGCTACACCTTC. Translated: CASSLSGNYGYTF.

V usage is TRBV24-1 and J usage is TRBJ2-5; D is unresolved. The CDR3 covers 14 residues. The V and J ends lost 3 bases and 1 base respectively, with 8 bases between them. Germline lookup yields CDR1 KGHDR and CDR2 SFDVKD. CDR3 in amino acids: CATSDHTGQETQYF. The CDR3 DNA sequence: TGTGCCACCAGTGATCATACGGGCCAAGAGACCCAGTACTTC.

The V call is TRBV28, the J call TRBJ2-2; D gene unclear. The germline V gene has CDR1 MDHEN and CDR2 SYDVKM. V lost 8 bases and J lost 0, with 13 bases in between. The CDR3 is 15 residues long. The chain's CDR3 is CASLREAANTGELFF. CDR3 bases: TGTGCCAGCCTAAGAGAGGCAGCGAACACCGGGGAGCTGTTTTTT.

This clone was detected only a few times. The CDR3 loop reads CASSHEGISYNSPLHF. The CDR3 DNA reads as TGTGCCAGCAGCCATGAGGGCATCTCCTATAATTCACCCCTCCACTTT. The V call is TRBV3-1 (or the pseudogene TRBV3-2), the J call TRBJ1-6; D is unresolved. Per the germline V gene, CDR1 is LGHDT and CDR2 is YNNKEL (reference sequence). Trimming took off 3 bases at V and 0 bases at J, with 9 bases between the two ends. This CDR3 is built from 16 residues.

The rearrangement links TRBV25-1 to TRBJ1-3, with 7 bases that match TRBD1. This CDR3 spans 16 amino acids. Germline lookup yields CDR1 MGHDK and CDR2 SYGVNS. The trim removed 2 bases at V and 0 bases at J, leaving 4 bases unmatched. CDR3 nucleotides: TGTGCCAGCAGTGAACCAGGGGGAAGCTCTGGAAACACCATATATTTT. Translating gives CASSEPGGSSGNTIYF.

The chain uses TRBV5-1 and TRBJ1-1; D may be TRBD1 (6 bases). The CDR3 sequence is 16 residues long. V shed 3 bases and J shed 1 base, with 16 bases lying between them. Germline loops: CDR1 SGHRS, CDR2 YFSETQ. In nucleotides, the CDR3 is TGCGCCAGCAGCTCAAAACAGGGAATTCAGAACACTGAAGCTTTCTTT. Encoded protein: CASSSKQGIQNTEAFF.

The chain links TRBV4-1 to TRBJ1-3; a possible D gene is TRBD1 (5 bases). Germline CDR1 reads MGHRA; CDR2 reads YSYEKL. The ends were cut back, 2 bases at V and 5 bases at J, with 10 bases in the middle. The length of the CDR3 is 14 residues. DNA for the CDR3: TGCGCCAGCAGCCAACTAGGGGATAGAAACACCATATATTTT. Protein product: CASSQLGDRNTIYF.

The chain combines TRBV5-1 with TRBJ1-1; no clear D. Germline V gives CDR1 SGHRS, CDR2 YFSETQ. The CDR3 contains 17 residues. Between the trimmed V and J ends, which lost 0 bases and 2 bases, there was a span of 17 bases. In nucleotides, the CDR3 is TGCGCCAGCAGCTTGGTCTCCTCCCCGGGAAAAAACACTGAAGCTTTCTTT. This encodes CASSLVSSPGKNTEAFF.

The chain is built from TRBV6-4 and TRBJ1-2; D ambiguous. From germline, CDR1 is MRHNA and CDR2 SNTAGT. This CDR3 spans 12 amino acids. Trimming took off 6 bases at V and 4 bases at J, with 9 bases between the two ends. The CDR3 region has the DNA TGTGCCAGCAGCGGGAACGGCTATGGCTACACCTTC. It codes for CASSGNGYGYTF.

The chain's CDR3 is CASSPFPPDSPTSGNTIYF. The CDR3 DNA is TGTGCCAGCTCACCCTTTCCACCGGACAGCCCTACCTCTGGAAACACCATATATTTT. The V gene is TRBV18, the J gene TRBJ1-3; D perhaps matches TRBD1 (6 bases). Germline V gene sequence: CDR1 KGHSH, CDR2 LQKENI. Trimming took off 3 bases at V and 0 bases at J, with 21 bases between the two ends. The CDR3 sequence is 19 residues long.

V gene TRBV30 combines with J gene TRBJ1-4, with a tentative D call TRBD1 (5 bases). The ends were cut back, 3 bases at V and 5 bases at J, with 13 bases in the middle. The CDR3 is 14 amino acids. From germline, CDR1 is GTSNPN and CDR2 SVGIG (reference sequence). CDR3 loop: CAWRRTQANEKLFF. As DNA, the CDR3 is TGTGCCTGGAGAAGGACACAGGCAAATGAAAAACTGTTTTTT.

This chain uses TRBV4-1 with TRBJ2-5, with TRBD2 matching over 13 bases. This CDR3 is 17 amino acids long. The germline V gene encodes CDR1 MGHRA and CDR2 YSYEKL. V shed 0 bases and J 5 bases; nucleotides not matched to a gene: 6. The CDR3 is CASSQEKTSGGMETQYF. In nucleotides, the CDR3 is TGCGCCAGCAGCCAAGAGAAGACTAGCGGGGGGATGGAGACCCAGTACTTC.

CDR3 residues: CASSVYLPDRGLANTGELFF. Written as DNA, the CDR3 is TGTGCCAGCAGCGTCTACCTCCCGGACAGGGGGCTTGCGAACACCGGGGAGCTGTTTTTT. The chain carries TRBV9 and TRBJ2-2, with 11 nucleotides matching TRBD1. After removal of 2 bases from V and 0 bases from J, the junction contained 12 bases not matched to a gene. CDR1 and CDR2 from the germline V gene are SGDLS and YYNGEE. The CDR3 is 20 residues long.

V gene TRBV6-5 combines with J gene TRBJ2-3; tentative D call: TRBD1 (6 bases). The CDR3 runs to 14 residues. Trimming cost V 6 bases and J 0 bases, with 10 bases left between them. Germline V gene data show CDR1 as MNHEY and CDR2 as SVGAGI. CDR3 nucleotides: TGTGCCAGCAGCCTCGACAGGAGCACAGATACGCAGTATTTT. Translation: CASSLDRSTDTQYF.

This clone appeared once. J is TRBJ1-1 and V is TRBV30, with TRBD1 as a possible D gene (5 bases). This CDR3 contains 15 residues. Per germline, CDR1 GTSNPN and CDR2 SVGIG (reference sequence). V lost 0 bases, J lost 5 bases, and 16 bases lay in between. The CDR3 loop reads CAWSVPGGAPTEAFF. The DNA of the CDR3 is TGTGCCTGGAGTGTACCAGGAGGGGCTCCGACTGAAGCTTTCTTT.

The rearrangement links TRBV28 to TRBJ2-3; the match to TRBD1 covers 8 bases. The CDR3 sequence is 16 residues long. The germline V gene encodes CDR1 MDHEN and CDR2 SYDVKM. The V segment lost 2 bases and the J segment 2 bases; nucleotides outside the gene matches: 6. CDR3 bases: TGTGCCAGCAGTTTAGAAACAGGGGGAATCACAGATACGCAGTATTTT. This encodes CASSLETGGITDTQYF.

The V call is TRBV5-1, the J call TRBJ2-5; D is possibly TRBD1 (7 bases). Germline V CDR1 and CDR2: SGHRS, YFSETQ. V lost 0 bases, J lost 4 bases, and 13 bases lay in between. The CDR3 is 15 amino acids. The CDR3 sequence is CASSLAPGGPETQYF. In DNA form, the CDR3 reads TGCGCCAGCAGCTTGGCTCCAGGGGGGCCAGAGACCCAGTACTTC.

The rearrangement uses TRBV4-1 and TRBJ1-2, with D possibly matching TRBD1 (5 bases). The CDR3 runs 15 residues. V was pared by 3 bases and J by 4 bases, with 15 bases between. Germline-derived CDR1 and CDR2 are MGHRA and YSYEKL. For the CDR3, the DNA is TGCGCCAGCAGCCAGGGGCAGGGTAGGGGCTATGGCTACACCTTC. Its translation is CASSQGQGRGYGYTF.